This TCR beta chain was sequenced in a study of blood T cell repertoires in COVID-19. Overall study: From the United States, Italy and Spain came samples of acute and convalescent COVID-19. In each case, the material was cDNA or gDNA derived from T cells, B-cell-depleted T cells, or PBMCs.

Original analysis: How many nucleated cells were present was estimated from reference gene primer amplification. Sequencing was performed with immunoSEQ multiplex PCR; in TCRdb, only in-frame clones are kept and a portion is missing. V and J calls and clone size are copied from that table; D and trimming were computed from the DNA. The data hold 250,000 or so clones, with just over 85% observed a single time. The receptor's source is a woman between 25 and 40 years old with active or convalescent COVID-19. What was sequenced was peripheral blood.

CDR3 amino acids: CASSLIQGQGYEQYF. CDR3 in DNA: TGTGCCAGCAGTTTAATCCAGGGACAGGGCTACGAGCAGTACTTC. The chain has TRBV27 and TRBJ2-7; 9 bases line up with TRBD1. The J segment lost 3 bases and the V segment lost 2 bases, leaving 5 bases of the junction unmatched. The CDR3 runs 15 residues. CDR1 MNHEY and CDR2 SMNVEV come from the germline V gene (reference sequence).